The 28 T cell receptor beta chains presented below share a single source sample, sequenced in a study of T-cell reconstitution after alpha-beta-depleted transplantation in children. Study conclusions and caveats: Newly produced T cells mostly provided counts and TCRbeta diversity after one year, as hyperexpanded clones declined.

No cognate antigen is known for these TCRs. Researchers prepared the TCRbeta library using unique molecular identifiers, the study reports. MiXCR, applied by TCRdb to the PCR reads, yields one record per CDR3 protein. The profile shows fewer than 350,000 distinct CDR3 sequences, 7.5% to 9% of them singletons. The sequencing here drew on peripheral blood, taken 360 days after TCRalphabeta/CD19-depleted stem cell transplant. Every receptor here comes from a female patient aged 2-15 years who had a stem cell transplant for Fanconi anemia, so the T cells may come from the graft donor.

This chain uses TRBV3-1 with TRBJ2-7, with 9 bases lining up with TRBD1. This CDR3 comprises 14 residues. Per the germline V gene, CDR1 is LGHDT and CDR2 is YNNKEL (reference sequence). V was pared by 4 bases and J by 3 bases, with 4 bases of the junction left unmatched. In nucleotides, the CDR3 is TGTGCCAGCAGCCCGGGGACAGGGTACTACGAGCAGTACTTC. This gives the protein CASSPGTGYYEQYF.

The chain joins TRBV20-1 to TRBJ2-5; TRBD2 matches at 9 bases. V gave up 0 bases and J gave up 9 bases; unmatched junction bases: 11. The CDR3 is made up of 15 amino acids. Germline lookup yields CDR1 DFQATT and CDR2 SNEGSKA (reference sequence). CDR3 in DNA: TGCAGTGCTAGAGAGGGCGCGGGGGGGCCTCTAGCCCAGTACTTC. It specifies CSAREGAGGPLAQYF.

This clonotype was picked up many times. V gene TRBV12-3 or TRBV12-4 combines with J gene TRBJ1-2; D call uncertain. The V end lost 6 bases, the J end lost 8 bases, and 19 bases lay between the germline ends. CDR3 length equals 14 residues. CDR3 protein: CASSYTQTSRGYTF. The DNA for the CDR3 is TGTGCCAGCAGCTATACTCAGACGTCTAGGGGCTACACCTTC.

The V gene is TRBV21-1, the J gene TRBJ2-2; the table calls TRBD2, which could not be checked here. TRBV21-1 is classified as a pseudogene. The length of the CDR3 is 21 residues. The CDR3 sequence: CASSTECAASGQGTNTGELFF. CDR3 sequence (DNA): TGTGCCAGCAGCACCGAGTGTGCGGCTAGCGGGCAAGGGACGAACACCGGGGAGCTGTTTTTT.

This clonotype was counted at least ten times. The gene calls are TRBV12-3 or TRBV12-4 and TRBJ1-6, with TRBD1 as a possible D gene (6 bases). This CDR3 is 16 amino acids long. V lost 5 bases, J lost 8 bases, and 19 bases lay in between. Written as DNA, the CDR3 is TGTGCCAGCAGTCCCGGACAGTTGCAAAACTATTCACCCCTCCACTTT. This translates into CASSPGQLQNYSPLHF.

The sample holds many counts of this clonotype. V is TRBV20-1 and J is TRBJ2-7, with 9 bases that match TRBD1. J lost 7 bases, V lost 6 bases, and 10 bases had no gene match. Germline V gives CDR1 DFQATT, CDR2 SNEGSKA (reference sequence). This CDR3 has 13 residues. The CDR3 bases are TGCAGTGCCCTGGACAGGGGTTACGGGGAGCAGTACTTC. It specifies CSALDRGYGEQYF.

This clonotype was detected ten times or more. Written as DNA, the CDR3 is TGTGCCAGCAGACGAGAGACCGGGGAGCTGTTTTTT. It translates to CASRRETGELFF. The chain links TRBV6-5 to TRBJ2-2; unclear D gene. The CDR3 loop spans 12 amino acids. The V and J ends lost 6 bases and 5 bases respectively, with 7 bases between them. Germline CDR1 reads MNHEY; CDR2 reads SVGAGI.

This clonotype was seen ten or more times. The rearrangement uses TRBV20-1 and TRBJ2-7, with unresolved D. Germline V gene sequence: CDR1 DFQATT, CDR2 SNEGSKA (reference sequence). The V and J ends lost 6 bases and 7 bases respectively, with 19 bases between them. The CDR3 covers 13 residues. CDR3 loop: CSALGPTAREQYV. Written as DNA, the CDR3 is TGCAGTGCCCTAGGACCCACGGCGAGGGAGCAGTACGTC.

This chain links TRBV4-3 with TRBJ2-5; tentative D call: TRBD1 (6 bases). The CDR3 is made up of 13 amino acids. Trimming removed 1 base at V and 3 bases at J, with 6 bases between. Germline loops: CDR1 LGHNA, CDR2 YSLEER. CDR3: CASSQGTEETQYF. CDR3 nucleotides: TGCGCCAGCAGCCAAGGGACAGAAGAGACCCAGTACTTC.

This clonotype was recorded at least ten times. The V gene is TRBV18, the J gene TRBJ2-3; D remains unclear. The V gene's germline CDR1 is KGHSH and CDR2 LQKENI. Trimming cost V 3 bases and J 3 bases, with 13 bases left between them. This CDR3 is built from 15 residues. As DNA, the CDR3 is TGTGCCAGCTCACCGGATGCATGGGATACAGATACGCAGTATTTT. Translating it yields CASSPDAWDTDTQYF.

This clonotype has a count of ten or more. The V call is TRBV7-2, the J call TRBJ1-6, with TRBD1 matching over 9 bases. From germline, CDR1 is SGHTA and CDR2 FQGNSA. The V segment lost 4 bases and the J segment 9 bases; nucleotides outside the gene matches: 13. CDR3 size: 17 residues. The CDR3 region has the DNA TGTGCCAGCAGCTATCCCTGGGACAGGGAGACGGTTTCACCCCTCCACTTT. Amino acids: CASSYPWDRETVSPLHF.

A few counts support this clonotype. This sequence joins TRBV28 and TRBJ2-7, with D possibly being TRBD1 (7 bases). CDR1 and CDR2 (germline): MDHEN, SYDVKM. CDR3 size: 15 residues. Trimming removed 10 bases at V and 7 bases at J, with 26 bases between. Here the CDR3 reads CATGQAPEGLQEQYF. CDR3 coding DNA: TGTGCCACAGGACAGGCGCCGGAGGGGCTCCAGGAGCAGTACTTC. The variable domain in full, completed from reference TRBV28 and TRBJ2-7, reads DVKVTQSSRYLVKRTGEKVFLECVQDMDHENMFWYRQDPGLGLRLIYFSYDVKMKEKGDIPEGYSVSREKKERFSLILESASTNQTSMYLCATGQAPEGLQEQYFGPGTRLTVT.

This clonotype showed up just once. This chain joins TRBV3-1 and TRBJ2-3; tentative D call: TRBD2 (5 bases). Germline CDR1 and CDR2: LGHDT and YNNKEL (reference sequence). The V and J ends lost 10 bases and 8 bases respectively, with 25 bases between them. The CDR3 extends over 15 amino acids. CDR3 sequence (DNA): TGTGCCACCTGCCTACCTTCCGCGGGCAAACCTACGCAGTATTTT. Translation: CATCLPSAGKPTQYF.

This clonotype was counted ten times or more. This chain joins TRBV10-3 and TRBJ2-3; TRBD1 aligns across 7 bases. The CDR3 spans 14 residues. J gave up 3 bases and V 4 bases, and 4 bases lay outside the gene matches. Germline values: CDR1 ENHRY, CDR2 SYGVKD. The CDR3 reads CAISVRQGTDTQYF. CDR3 coding DNA: TGTGCCATCAGTGTCCGACAGGGAACAGATACGCAGTATTTT.

The rearrangement joins TRBV28 to TRBJ1-2; D uncertain. Germline CDR1 is MDHEN and CDR2 is SYDVKM. V gave up 0 bases and J gave up 1 base, with 6 bases separating them. The CDR3 spans 14 residues. The CDR3 loop is CASSLWGRNYGYTF. The CDR3 nucleotides are TGTGCCAGCAGTTTATGGGGTCGTAACTATGGCTACACCTTC.

The gene calls are TRBV6-1 and TRBJ2-6; D is perhaps TRBD2 (6 bases). Between the trimmed V and J ends, which lost 7 bases and 3 bases, there was a span of 19 bases. From germline, CDR1 is MNHNS and CDR2 SASEGT. This CDR3 is built from 17 residues. The CDR3 coding sequence is TGTGCCAGCATTGTCAGGGAGGTAGTAAATGGGGCCAACGTCCTGACTTTC. It yields the protein CASIVREVVNGANVLTF.

With respect to this clonotype: A read error may be the cause here, since a much bigger clone is one base away. The chain recombines TRBV5-1 with TRBJ1-3, with D hard to call. Germline V lookup: CDR1 SGHRS, CDR2 YFSETQ. The CDR3 has 15 residues. CDR3 in DNA: TGCGCCAGCAGAATCGGGCTATACTCTGGAGACACCATATATTTT. This translates into CASRIGLYSGDTIYF.

This clonotype was detected ten times or more. The chain is built from TRBV9 and TRBJ2-1; D is perhaps TRBD2 (6 bases). The CDR3 consists of 16 residues. Germline CDR1 reads SGDLS; CDR2 reads YYNGEE. V shed 0 bases and J shed 2 bases, with 12 bases lying between them. CDR3 in amino acids: CASSVEVAETYNEQFF. The DNA for the CDR3 is TGTGCCAGCAGCGTAGAAGTAGCGGAAACCTACAATGAGCAGTTCTTC.

Ten or more counts support this clonotype. The chain carries TRBV20-1 and TRBJ2-7; TRBD1 matches 9 bases. There are 12 residues in the CDR3. J lost 3 bases, V lost 8 bases, and 5 bases had no gene match. CDR1 and CDR2 from the germline V gene are DFQATT and SNEGSKA (reference sequence). CDR3 region: CSSGTGFYEQYF. The CDR3 nucleotides read TGCAGTTCCGGGACAGGGTTCTACGAGCAGTACTTC.

This chain joins TRBV10-1 and TRBJ2-1; 11 nucleotides line up with TRBD2. Per germline, CDR1 WNHNN and CDR2 SYGVQD (reference sequence). V shed 9 bases, J shed 5 bases, and the junction held 3 bases outside the gene matches. This CDR3 has 13 amino acids. The CDR3 is CASSSGRNNEQFF. The DNA of the CDR3 is TGCGCCAGTTCTAGCGGGAGGAACAATGAGCAGTTCTTC.

This clonotype has a count of ten or more. The CDR3 DNA sequence: TGTGCCAGCAGTGGACAGGGCCCGACCTACGAGCAGTACTTC. Protein product: CASSGQGPTYEQYF. V and J are TRBV6-1 and TRBJ2-7, with 7 nucleotides matching TRBD1. The ends lost 4 bases at V and 2 bases at J; junction bases unmatched: 5. Per the germline V gene, CDR1 is MNHNS and CDR2 is SASEGT. This CDR3 has 14 residues.

This clonotype has only a few counts. The gene calls are TRBV12-3 or TRBV12-4 and TRBJ1-3; 7 nucleotides agree with TRBD1. V lost 5 bases and J lost 2; bases outside the gene matches: 3. This CDR3 is built from 14 residues. Written as DNA, the CDR3 is TGTGCCAGCAGTACGACAGGGCCTGGAAACACCATATATTTT. The encoded protein is CASSTTGPGNTIYF.

This clonotype came up many times. The V call is TRBV6-5, the J call TRBJ2-1; 8 bases are a match to TRBD1. The CDR3 runs to 17 residues. V lost 1 base, J lost 8 bases, and 13 bases stayed unmatched. Germline V gene sequence: CDR1 MNHEY, CDR2 SVGAGI. Here the CDR3 DNA reads TGTGCCAGCAGTTACTTTCCCCCAGGGGGCGTTGAGGATGAGCAGTTCTTC. Its protein product is CASSYFPPGGVEDEQFF.

This clonotype was counted many times. This sequence joins TRBV29-1 and TRBJ2-3, with D maybe TRBD2 (6 bases). The germline CDR1 and CDR2 sequences are SQVTM and ANQGSEA. V lost 3 bases to trimming and J lost 4 bases, with 20 bases between them. The CDR3 loop spans 16 amino acids. CDR3 protein: CSVEAGLGLESDTQYF. CDR3 nucleotide sequence: TGCAGCGTTGAGGCGGGTCTGGGACTGGAGTCAGATACGCAGTATTTT.

The sample holds many counts of this clonotype. This rearrangement joins TRBV6-1 to TRBJ1-1, with D unresolved. CDR1 is MNHNS and CDR2 is SASEGT in the germline V gene. The V end was cut by 2 bases, the J end by 8 bases, with 12 bases between. This CDR3 has 13 amino acids. CDR3 DNA: TGTGCCAGCAGTGAAATTGGGCGGAGGGAAGCTTTCTTT. This encodes CASSEIGRREAFF.

The chain joins TRBV12-3 or TRBV12-4 to TRBJ1-1; tentative D call: TRBD1 (5 bases). V lost 7 bases and J lost 1, with 16 bases in between. The CDR3 has 15 amino acids. Here the CDR3 reads CASTEYGGGNTEAFF. The CDR3 region has the DNA TGTGCCAGCACCGAATACGGGGGTGGGAACACTGAAGCTTTCTTT.

This clonotype was seen at least ten times. This sequence joins TRBV20-1 and TRBJ2-3; 7 bases are a match to TRBD2. The ends lost 3 bases at V and 0 bases at J; junction bases unmatched: 3. The CDR3 contains 14 residues. The germline gives CDR1 DFQATT, CDR2 SNEGSKA (reference sequence). The CDR3 here is CSARVGGSTDTQYF. CDR3 in DNA: TGCAGTGCTAGGGTGGGGGGGAGCACAGATACGCAGTATTTT.

V and J are TRBV19 and TRBJ2-2, with a tentative D call TRBD1 (6 bases). The CDR3 loop spans 18 amino acids. Germline values: CDR1 LNHDA, CDR2 SQIVND (reference sequence). V gave up 0 bases and J gave up 1 base, with 15 bases separating them. The CDR3 nucleotides are TGTGCCAGTAGTATAGATGGACAGTCCAGAGGGAACACCGGGGAGCTGTTTTTT. Its protein is CASSIDGQSRGNTGELFF.